The 22 T cell receptor beta chains in this list originate from one sample, sequenced in a study of CD8+ T cells in alopecia areata. Extraction and reverse transcription of RNA yielded cDNA as the sequencing template. Only in-frame clones appear in the TCRdb table, and some are missing; sequencing was by immunoSEQ multiplex PCR. The sample holds 70,000 to 95,000 clones, just over 50% seen once. The source material was NKG2D-high CD8+ T cells sorted from blood. The receptors derive from a human donor with alopecia areata.

There are a few counts of this clone. CDR3 coding DNA: TGTGCCACCAGCGCCACAGGAGGGGACTATGGCTACACCTTC. It translates to CATSATGGDYGYTF. The gene calls are TRBV15 and TRBJ1-2; D perhaps matches TRBD1 (5 bases). Trimming pared 5 bases from V and 3 bases from J, leaving 13 bases between. CDR3 length: 14 residues. Germline CDR1 LNHNV, CDR2 YYDKDF (reference sequence). The full variable domain, rest sourced from reference TRBV15 and TRBJ1-2, is DAMVIQNPRYQVTQFGKPVTLSCSQTLNHNVMYWYQQKSSQAPKLLFHYYDKDFNNEADTPDNFQSRRPNTSFCFLDIRSPGLGDTAMYLCATSATGGDYGYTFGSGTRLTVV.

J is TRBJ2-1 and V is TRBV20-1; D remains unclear. The CDR3 has 10 amino acids. Germline values: CDR1 DFQATT, CDR2 SNEGSKA (reference sequence). The V end lost 6 bases, the J end lost 5 bases, and 5 bases lay between the germline ends. CDR3 loop: CSAVDNEQFF. The CDR3 DNA reads as TGCAGTGCCGTAGACAATGAGCAGTTCTTC.

This clone came up a few times. V and J are TRBV7-9 and TRBJ2-6; TRBD1 is a possible D gene (6 bases). Germline V gives CDR1 SEHNR, CDR2 FQNEAQ (reference sequence). With 4 bases removed from V and 2 bases from J, the gap between germline ends came to 9 bases. The CDR3 loop spans 15 amino acids. CDR3 region: CASSSPGAGANVLTF. As DNA, the CDR3 is TGTGCCAGCAGCTCCCCAGGGGCTGGGGCCAACGTCCTGACTTTC.

The chain is built from TRBV29-1 and TRBJ2-7; TRBD2 is a possible D gene (6 bases). V shed 4 bases and J shed 7 bases, with 14 bases lying between them. In germline, CDR1 is SQVTM, CDR2 ANQGSEA. This CDR3 region has 12 residues. The CDR3 reads CSVVGASDEQYF. Written as DNA, the CDR3 is TGCAGCGTTGTAGGTGCTAGCGATGAGCAGTACTTC.

The chain recombines TRBV18 with TRBJ2-1; D tentatively fits TRBD1 or TRBD2 (6 bases each). V lost 9 bases, J lost 9 bases, and 15 bases lay in between. Germline V gene data show CDR1 as KGHSH and CDR2 as LQKENI. CDR3 size: 12 residues. In nucleotides, the CDR3 is TGTGCCAGTGGAGGGGGACCTCCTGAGCAGTTCTTC. This encodes CASGGGPPEQFF.

The chain is built from TRBV5-1 and TRBJ1-1; possible D gene TRBD1, 6 bases. The CDR3 length is 15 residues. Deletions cut 3 bases from V and 5 bases from J, with 17 bases between. Germline V CDR1 and CDR2: SGHRS, YFSETQ. CDR3 in DNA: TGCGCCAGCAGCTCCCCCGAGCGGGGGCTTACTGAAGCTTTCTTT. Protein sequence: CASSSPERGLTEAFF.

V gene TRBV9 combines with J gene TRBJ1-5; no firm D call. With 3 bases removed from V and 0 bases from J, the gap between germline ends came to 7 bases. The CDR3 totals 14 residues. Germline CDR1 SGDLS, CDR2 YYNGEE. This CDR3 is CASSDGVSNQPQHF. The DNA of the CDR3 is TGTGCCAGCAGCGACGGGGTTAGCAATCAGCCCCAGCATTTT.

The chain combines TRBV30 with TRBJ1-2; TRBD1 matches at 9 bases. The V segment lost 2 bases and the J segment 4 bases; nucleotides outside the gene matches: 5. The CDR3 contains 14 residues. The germline CDR1 and CDR2 sequences are GTSNPN and SVGIG (reference sequence). Here the CDR3 reads CAWSSDRGFYGYTF. For the CDR3, the DNA is TGTGCCTGGAGTTCAGACAGGGGGTTCTATGGCTACACCTTC. Combining the CDR3 with reference TRBV30 and TRBJ1-2 gives the whole variable domain SQTIHQWPATLVQPVGSPLSLECTVEGTSNPNLYWYRQAAGRGLQLLFYSVGIGQISSEVPQNLSASRPQDRQFILSSKKLLLSDSGFYLCAWSSDRGFYGYTFGSGTRLTVV.

V gene TRBV28 combines with J gene TRBJ2-3; TRBD2 agrees at 11 bases. The CDR3 sequence is 16 residues long. Germline V gene sequence: CDR1 MDHEN, CDR2 SYDVKM. The V segment lost 5 bases and the J segment 2 bases; nucleotides outside the gene matches: 6. This CDR3 reads CASSLIAGGITDTQYF. The CDR3 DNA follows: TGTGCCAGCAGTCTTATAGCGGGGGGGATCACAGATACGCAGTATTTT.

V usage is TRBV7-2 and J usage is TRBJ2-1, with TRBD2 identical over 8 bases. The CDR3 extends over 14 amino acids. CDR1 and CDR2 (germline): SGHTA, FQGNSA. J was trimmed by 12 bases and V by 5 bases; bases with no gene match: 12. The CDR3 region has the DNA TGTGCCAGCAGCGAGGGACTAGGGGCTTTGGGGCAGTTCTTC. It yields the protein CASSEGLGALGQFF.

This clone has just a few counts. The genes are TRBV29-1 and TRBJ2-7; possible D gene TRBD1, 6 bases. V was trimmed by 5 bases and J by 1 base, leaving 12 bases between them. The CDR3 length is 13 residues. Germline V gene data show CDR1 as SQVTM and CDR2 as ANQGSEA. CDR3 sequence reads: CSVRDTLSYEQYF. DNA for the CDR3: TGCAGCGTTCGGGACACTTTATCCTACGAGCAGTACTTC.

This sequence joins TRBV11-2 and TRBJ2-7, with D unresolved. This CDR3 comprises 15 residues. Germline CDR1 reads SGHAT; CDR2 reads FQNNGV. V gave up 0 bases and J gave up 2 bases, with 11 bases separating them. The CDR3 DNA reads as TGTGCCAGCAGCTTAGATAACCTGGAGCCCTACGAGCAGTACTTC. It is translated as CASSLDNLEPYEQYF.

The CDR3 spells CSVLGQPTLSPYEQYF. The CDR3 DNA sequence: TGCAGCGTCCTGGGACAGCCGACTTTATCCCCCTACGAGCAGTACTTC. The V gene is TRBV29-1, the J gene TRBJ2-7; 7 bases line up with TRBD1. The CDR3 extends over 16 amino acids. CDR1 and CDR2 (germline): SQVTM, ANQGSEA. Trimming at V came to 6 bases and at J to 2 bases, leaving 16 bases not matched to a gene.

The V and J genes are TRBV4-3 and TRBJ2-1, with TRBD1 matching 8 bases. The V gene's germline CDR1 is LGHNA and CDR2 YSLEER. The V segment lost 4 bases and the J segment 2 bases; nucleotides outside the gene matches: 7. This CDR3 is 16 amino acids long. CDR3: CASSLGTGPPYNEQFF. CDR3 coding DNA: TGCGCCAGCAGCCTCGGGACAGGACCCCCCTACAATGAGCAGTTCTTC.

V usage is TRBV5-6 and J usage is TRBJ2-7; unclear D gene. CDR1 is SGHDT and CDR2 is YYEEEE in the germline V gene. This CDR3 comprises 11 residues. V lost 4 bases and J lost 7, with 9 bases in between. This CDR3 is CASSRAREQYF. The CDR3 DNA is TGTGCCAGCAGCAGAGCGCGGGAGCAGTACTTC.

The chain carries TRBV6-5 and TRBJ2-1; D may be TRBD2 (6 bases). CDR1 MNHEY and CDR2 SVGAGI come from the germline V gene. The germline V and J ends were trimmed by 2 bases and 6 bases, with 11 bases remaining between them. This CDR3 has 14 amino acids. CDR3 in amino acids: CASSYLNGGNEQFF. DNA for the CDR3: TGTGCCAGCAGTTACCTCAACGGGGGCAATGAGCAGTTCTTC.

The rearrangement links TRBV9 to TRBJ2-3; the D is unclear. V was trimmed by 4 bases and J by 4 bases, leaving 7 bases between them. The CDR3 spans 12 residues. Germline V CDR1 and CDR2: SGDLS, YYNGEE. CDR3 in amino acids: CASSPEADTQYF. In DNA form, the CDR3 reads TGTGCCAGCAGCCCAGAGGCAGATACGCAGTATTTT.

Here the CDR3 DNA reads TGTGCCAGCGGGGGACCTGACTCTAACTATGGCTACACCTTC. Its protein product is CASGGPDSNYGYTF. The chain combines TRBV9 with TRBJ1-2; a possible D gene is TRBD1 (5 bases). Germline lookup yields CDR1 SGDLS and CDR2 YYNGEE. The CDR3 extends over 14 amino acids. V was cut by 7 bases and J by 0 bases, with 13 bases left in between.

The sample holds a few counts of this clone. This chain links TRBV28 with TRBJ2-7; D call uncertain. Trimming took off 5 bases at V and 0 bases at J, with 11 bases between the two ends. This CDR3 is built from 14 residues. Per the germline V gene, CDR1 is MDHEN and CDR2 is SYDVKM. In nucleotides, the CDR3 is TGTGCCAGCAGTACCGGGCCGAGCTCCTACGAGCAGTACTTC. Translated, it gives CASSTGPSSYEQYF. The complete variable domain, with remaining parts taken from reference TRBV28 and TRBJ2-7, reads DVKVTQSSRYLVKRTGEKVFLECVQDMDHENMFWYRQDPGLGLRLIYFSYDVKMKEKGDIPEGYSVSREKKERFSLILESASTNQTSMYLCASSTGPSSYEQYFGPGTRLTVT.

The rearrangement joins TRBV5-6 to TRBJ2-1; D tentatively fits TRBD1 or TRBD2 (5 bases each). CDR1 and CDR2 (germline): SGHDT, YYEEEE. The length of the CDR3 is 15 residues. The germline V and J ends were trimmed by 4 bases and 5 bases, with 16 bases remaining between them. CDR3: CASSIRASSDNEQFF. The CDR3, as DNA: TGTGCCAGCAGCATCAGGGCTAGCTCTGACAATGAGCAGTTCTTC.

The V call is TRBV5-1, the J call TRBJ2-7, with D maybe TRBD1 (5 bases). CDR1 is SGHRS, CDR2 YFSETQ, per germline. The germline V and J ends were trimmed by 4 bases and 1 base, with 12 bases remaining between them. CDR3 length equals 14 residues. The CDR3 DNA sequence: TGCGCCAGCAGCCGGACGACAGAATCCTACGAGCAGTACTTC. It codes for CASSRTTESYEQYF.

This clone has only a few counts. The gene calls are TRBV5-1 and TRBJ2-5; D may be TRBD2 (7 bases). V lost 0 bases and J lost 5, with 11 bases in between. The germline CDR1 and CDR2 sequences are SGHRS and YFSETQ. The CDR3 runs 14 residues. CDR3 in DNA: TGCGCCAGCAGCTTGGTTGCGGGGGCCGAGACCCAGTACTTC. Its protein is CASSLVAGAETQYF.